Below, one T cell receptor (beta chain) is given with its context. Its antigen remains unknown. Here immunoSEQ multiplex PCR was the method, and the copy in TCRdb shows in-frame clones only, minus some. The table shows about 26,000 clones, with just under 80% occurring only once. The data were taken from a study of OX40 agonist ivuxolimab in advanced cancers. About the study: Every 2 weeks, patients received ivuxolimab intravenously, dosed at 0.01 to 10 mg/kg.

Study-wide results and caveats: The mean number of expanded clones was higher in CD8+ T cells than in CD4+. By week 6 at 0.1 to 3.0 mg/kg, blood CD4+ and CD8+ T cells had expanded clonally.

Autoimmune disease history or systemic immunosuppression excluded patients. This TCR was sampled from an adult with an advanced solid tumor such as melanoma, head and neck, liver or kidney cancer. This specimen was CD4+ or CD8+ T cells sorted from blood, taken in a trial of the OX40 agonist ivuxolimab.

The CDR3 is CATGVGGAFF. DNA for the CDR3: TGCGCCACCGGCGTAGGAGGCGCGTTCTTC. V is TRBV10-2 and J is TRBJ2-1, with D possibly TRBD2 on 5 matching bases. Germline lookup yields CDR1 WSHSY and CDR2 SAAADI. The CDR3 loop spans 10 amino acids. Trimming left V 10 bases short and J 15 bases short, with 16 bases between.